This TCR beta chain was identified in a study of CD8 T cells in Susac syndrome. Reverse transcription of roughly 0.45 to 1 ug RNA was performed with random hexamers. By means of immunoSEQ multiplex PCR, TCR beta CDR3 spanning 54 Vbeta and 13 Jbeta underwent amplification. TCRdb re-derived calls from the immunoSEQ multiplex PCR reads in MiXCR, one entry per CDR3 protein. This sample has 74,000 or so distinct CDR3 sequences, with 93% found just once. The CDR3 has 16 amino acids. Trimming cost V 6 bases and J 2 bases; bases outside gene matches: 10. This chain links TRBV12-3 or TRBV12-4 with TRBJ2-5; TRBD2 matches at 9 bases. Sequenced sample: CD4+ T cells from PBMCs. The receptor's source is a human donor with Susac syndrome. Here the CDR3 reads CASSNTVLAGQETQYF. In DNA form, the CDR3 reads TGTGCCAGCAGCAACACCGTCCTAGCGGGGCAAGAGACCCAGTACTTC.